This T cell receptor (beta chain) stems from a study of identical twins. V lost 0 bases, J lost 4 bases, and 14 bases lay in between. Germline V lookup: CDR1 MNHEY, CDR2 SVGAGI. The CDR3 has 16 amino acids. TCRdb re-derived calls from the 5' RACE reads in MiXCR, one entry per CDR3 protein. The data hold around 650,000 distinct CDR3 sequences, with under 8.5% observed a single time. This clonotype was seen at least ten times. This sample was shared with a second study, whose subject was yellow fever vaccine responses in identical twins.

The sequence derives from a woman under 30 in good health. V and J are TRBV6-5 and TRBJ2-3; a weak D match, TRBD2 (7 bases). What was sequenced was PBMCs. This chain's CDR3 is CASSYSVRGGADTQYF. The CDR3 DNA reads TGTGCCAGCAGTTACTCGGTCAGGGGAGGGGCAGATACGCAGTATTTT.